The 15 T cell receptor beta chains given below trace back to one sample, sequenced in a study of cytomegalovirus exposure and HLA in healthy donors (TCRdb year 2017). The library was obtained by the immunoSEQ multiplex PCR assay. This immuneACCESS table, as held by TCRdb, lists in-frame sequences with V and J called but not all clones. Of the missing ones, under half trace to an unresolved V gene in checked studies; the others have no known cause. In this sample the table shows some 100,000 clones, 86% of which occur a single time. The top ten clonotypes cover nearly 5% of the sample. Sequenced sample: PBMCs. The receptor source for this set is a man aged 18 to 29 in good health and CMV-seronegative.

The gene calls are TRBV13 and TRBJ2-3; D call uncertain. The CDR3 sequence is 16 residues long. Germline loops: CDR1 PRHDT, CDR2 FYEKMQ (reference sequence). V lost 1 base and J lost 2, with 13 bases in between. The CDR3 DNA reads TGTGCCAGCAGCTTAGAAGCTGCAGGTATCACAGATACGCAGTATTTT. This gives the protein CASSLEAAGITDTQYF.

V gene TRBV28 combines with J gene TRBJ2-7; TRBD1 matches at 8 bases. J gave up 2 bases and V 5 bases, and 11 bases lay outside the gene matches. This CDR3 has 16 residues. CDR1 MDHEN and CDR2 SYDVKM come from the germline V gene. CDR3 nucleotides: TGTGCCAGCAGTATTCACGGGACAGGAAGGGCCTACGAGCAGTACTTC. This sequence encodes CASSIHGTGRAYEQYF.

The chain combines TRBV30 with TRBJ2-2; D perhaps matches TRBD2 (6 bases). The CDR3 length is 14 residues. Trimming removed 5 bases at V and 6 bases at J, with 16 bases between. Germline assignment: CDR1 GTSNPN and CDR2 SVGIG (reference sequence). The CDR3 loop reads CAWGPGRRAGELFF. The CDR3 coding sequence is TGTGCCTGGGGACCGGGTAGGAGGGCCGGGGAGCTGTTTTTT.

V is TRBV5-4 and J is TRBJ2-4, with D perhaps TRBD2 (6 bases). The CDR3 is 13 amino acids. Germline CDR1 reads SGHNT; CDR2 reads YYREEE (reference sequence). V dropped 0 bases and J dropped 8 bases, with 9 bases sitting between them. As DNA, the CDR3 is TGTGCCAGCAGCTTGGCCGGGGGAGACATTCAGTACTTC. Protein product: CASSLAGGDIQYF.

The rearrangement uses TRBV11-2 and TRBJ2-5; TRBD1 is a possible D gene (6 bases). The CDR3 sequence is 14 residues long. V lost 4 bases, J lost 1 base, and 10 bases lay in between. Per the germline V gene, CDR1 is SGHAT and CDR2 is FQNNGV. The CDR3 sequence is CASSSRQVQETQYF. DNA of the CDR3: TGTGCCAGCAGCTCCCGACAGGTCCAAGAGACCCAGTACTTC.

This chain connects TRBV6-1 to TRBJ2-5; 7 positions agree with TRBD1. Trimming cost V 4 bases and J 5 bases; bases outside gene matches: 7. Germline CDR1 MNHNS, CDR2 SASEGT. This CDR3 contains 14 residues. For the CDR3, the DNA is TGTGCCAGCAGTGGAAGGGGGCTAACGGAGACCCAGTACTTC. Translation gives CASSGRGLTETQYF.

This clone was recorded only once. The V call is TRBV14, the J call TRBJ2-7, with 7 bases lining up with TRBD1. This CDR3 is built from 16 residues. Germline CDR1 and CDR2: SGHDN and FVKESK. The V and J ends lost 0 bases and 0 bases, in that order; junction bases with no gene match: 5. In DNA form, the CDR3 reads TGTGCCAGCAGCCAAGAAGGGGGCTTTAACTCCTACGAGCAGTACTTC. Its protein product is CASSQEGGFNSYEQYF.

This chain joins TRBV4-1 and TRBJ1-5, with D unclear. The germline V gene encodes CDR1 MGHRA and CDR2 YSYEKL. With 1 base removed from V and 4 bases from J, the gap between germline ends came to 8 bases. The CDR3 runs to 14 residues. The CDR3, as DNA: TGCGCCAGCAGCCAAGTACAGTTAAATCAGCCCCAGCATTTT. Protein product: CASSQVQLNQPQHF.

The chain joins TRBV25-1 to TRBJ1-2, with 9 positions matching TRBD1. CDR3 size: 16 residues. J gave up 6 bases and V 0 bases, and 8 bases lay outside the gene matches. CDR1 MGHDK and CDR2 SYGVNS come from the germline V gene. In DNA, the CDR3 is TGTGCCAGCAGTGAATATGATGGGACAGGGAGGGATGGCTACACCTTC. As protein: CASSEYDGTGRDGYTF.

The chain carries TRBV5-1 and TRBJ1-3, with D hard to call. V was clipped by 4 bases and J by 4 bases, with 15 bases between them. There are 15 residues in the CDR3. CDR1 and CDR2 (germline): SGHRS, YFSETQ. DNA of the CDR3: TGCGCCAGCAGCCCCGATAGCGGCTGGGGAAACACCATATATTTT. Residues: CASSPDSGWGNTIYF. Filled out from reference TRBV5-1 and TRBJ1-3, the complete variable domain reads KAGVTQTPRYLIKTRGQQVTLSCSPISGHRSVSWYQQTPGQGLQFLFEYFSETQRNKGNFPGRFSGRQFSNSRSEMNVSTLELGDSALYLCASSPDSGWGNTIYFGEGSWLTVV.

The chain employs TRBV19 and TRBJ1-1; D possibly corresponds to TRBD1 (6 bases). Germline V lookup: CDR1 LNHDA, CDR2 SQIVND (reference sequence). The CDR3 totals 13 residues. V lost 6 bases, J lost 5 bases, and 13 bases lay in between. CDR3 region: CASRLRGETEAFF. In DNA, the CDR3 is TGTGCCAGTAGACTCAGGGGAGAGACTGAAGCTTTCTTT.

The chain is built from TRBV2 and TRBJ2-7; TRBD1 matches at 9 bases. The CDR3 is 14 amino acids. The J segment lost 2 bases and the V segment lost 8 bases, leaving 7 bases of the junction unmatched. The V gene's germline CDR1 is SNHLY and CDR2 FYNNEI. This CDR3 is CASVGTGRTYEQYF. In DNA form, the CDR3 reads TGTGCCAGCGTCGGGACAGGGAGGACCTACGAGCAGTACTTC.

The rearrangement joins TRBV25-1 to TRBJ1-1; TRBD1 matches at 9 bases. The CDR3 length is 16 residues. Germline assignment: CDR1 MGHDK and CDR2 SYGVNS. Trimming cost V 8 bases and J 4 bases; bases outside gene matches: 14. CDR3 sequence: CASQTGGSKSVTEAFF. In nucleotides, the CDR3 is TGTGCCAGCCAGACAGGGGGAAGCAAATCGGTCACTGAAGCTTTCTTT.

The rearrangement uses TRBV29-1 and TRBJ2-1; no clear D gene. Germline-derived CDR1 and CDR2 are SQVTM and ANQGSEA. V lost 7 bases to trimming and J lost 8 bases, with 12 bases between them. There are 11 residues in the CDR3. CDR3 coding DNA: TGCAGCGCGTCTAGAAGAGATGAGCAGTTCTTC. Its protein product is CSASRRDEQFF.

This clone was seen only once. V usage is TRBV5-1 and J usage is TRBJ1-2; a possible D gene is TRBD1 (6 bases). Trimming shortened V by 0 bases and J by 3 bases, and 15 bases separated the two germline ends. CDR1 is SGHRS, CDR2 YFSETQ, per germline. This CDR3 has 16 amino acids. The CDR3 reads CASSLVLGAADYGYTF. Here the CDR3 DNA reads TGCGCCAGCAGCTTGGTATTGGGGGCAGCAGACTATGGCTACACCTTC.